The rows below give T cell receptor beta chains drawn from one sample of a study of neoadjuvant nivolumab and ipilimumab in lung cancer. Produced via immunoSEQ multiplex PCR; TCRdb's table is partial and in-frame only. This sample has 30,000 to 35,000 clones, with less than 95% found just once. Sample: peripheral blood, taken after neoadjuvant nivolumab, alone or with ipilimumab, at or shortly before surgery. The origin of the receptors is an adult with non-small cell lung cancer. Both conserved end residues are part of each CDR3. The D gene is left open where the match is weak. The size entry is marked missing in some rows and otherwise reads once, few, many or a size class.

>TRBJ2-7|NA|TRBD1|14|TRBV5-3
TGTGCCAGAAGCGACCGGGACAGGGTCTACGAGCAGTACTTC
CARSDRDRVYEQYF
>TRBJ2-5|NA|NA|15|TRBV11-1
TGTGCCAGCAGTTCGGGACCGGGCGGCCAAGAGACCCAGTACTTC
CASSSGPGGQETQYF
>TRBJ1-1|once|NA|11|TRBV19
TGTGCCAGTAGCAGCAGGACTGAAGCTTTCTTT
CASSSRTEAFF
>TRBJ2-5|NA|NA|15|TRBV5-1
TGCGCCAGCAGCTTGGGGGGGGCCTACCAAGAGACCCAGTACTTC
CASSLGGAYQETQYF
>TRBJ1-1|NA|TRBD1|16|TRBV7-2
TGTGCCAGCAGCTTCTTCCAGGACAGGTTGAACACTGAAGCTTTCTTT
CASSFFQDRLNTEAFF
>TRBJ2-7|NA|TRBD1|15|TRBV19
TGTGCCAGTAGTACGCCGGGACAGGGAACTCGGGAGCAGTACTTC
CASSTPGQGTREQYF
>TRBJ2-7|NA|NA|15|TRBV5-1
TGCGCCAGCAGCTTGTTAGGGACAAGCGGCTACGAGCAGTACTTC
CASSLLGTSGYEQYF
>TRBJ1-1|NA|TRBD1|14|TRBV6-1
TGTGCCAGCACCGAGAGAGGGACAGCGTTTGAAGCTTTCTTT
CASTERGTAFEAFF
>TRBJ1-2|NA|NA|14|TRBV25-1
TGTGCCAGCAGTGGGGAGGGATGGGACTATGGCTACACCTTC
CASSGEGWDYGYTF
>TRBJ2-3|NA|TRBD2|17|TRBV7-2
TGTGCCAGCAGCTCTCAGACTAGCGGGGGACACACAGATACGCAGTATTTT
CASSSQTSGGHTDTQYF
>TRBJ2-1|NA|TRBD2|15|TRBV7-3
TGTGCCAGCAGCTCCGATAGCGGGGGGCGGAATGAGCAGTTCTTC
CASSSDSGGRNEQFF
>TRBJ2-7|NA|NA|15|TRBV28
TGTGCCAGCACAACAGGAGCAGGGGTCGCCTACGAGCAGTACTTC
CASTTGAGVAYEQYF
>TRBJ1-1|few|NA|14|TRBV7-9
TGTGCCAGCAGCTTAGCGCAGACCGCCGGGTGGGCTTTCTTT
CASSLAQTAGWAFF
>TRBJ1-6|NA|TRBD1|11|TRBV25-1
TGTGCCAGCAGTTTTACAGGGGTCCTCCACTTT
CASSFTGVLHF
>TRBJ2-7|NA|NA|14|TRBV7-6
TGTGCCAGCAGCCCGCCGGGGACCCACTACGAGCAGTACTTC
CASSPPGTHYEQYF
>TRBJ2-1|NA|NA|16|TRBV19
TGTGCCAGTAGTATTGGTCACCCGGGATGGTACAATGAGCAGTTCTTC
CASSIGHPGWYNEQFF
>TRBJ2-2|NA|NA|14|TRBV7-9
TGTGCCAGCAGCTTAGACGGACACACCGGGGAGCTGTTTTTT
CASSLDGHTGELFF
>TRBJ1-5|NA|NA|17|TRBV4-1
TGCGCCAGCAGCCCCACCCGGTCCGCCGAAATGAATCAGCCCCAGCATTTT
CASSPTRSAEMNQPQHF
>TRBJ1-3|NA|NA|15|TRBV7-9
TGTGCCAGCAGCTTTGACAGCCTATCTGGAAACACCATATATTTT
CASSFDSLSGNTIYF
>TRBJ2-7|NA|NA|14|TRBV7-2
TGTGCCAGCAGCCCGGGACATCAATCCTACGAGCAGTACTTC
CASSPGHQSYEQYF
>TRBJ2-6|NA|NA|15|TRBV6-1
TGTGCCAGCAGTGAAGACTGGGGCAGGGCCAACGTCCTGACTTTC
CASSEDWGRANVLTF
>TRBJ2-4|NA|NA|16|TRBV19
TGTGCCAGTAGCGCTGCCGGAGATCTAGGCAAAAACATTCAGTACTTC
CASSAAGDLGKNIQYF
>TRBJ1-2|NA|TRBD1|14|TRBV5-1
TGCGCCAGCAGCGTATCCGGGACAGGGGACGGCTACACCTTC
CASSVSGTGDGYTF
>TRBJ2-7|NA|TRBD1|15|TRBV11-1
TGTGCCAGCAGCTTAAGTGACAGGGGGGTCTACGAGCAGTACTTC
CASSLSDRGVYEQYF
>TRBJ2-7|NA|NA|13|TRBV10-1
TGCGCCAGCAGTTTGGGGCACTCCTACGAGCAGTACTTC
CASSLGHSYEQYF
>TRBJ2-1|NA|TRBD1|14|TRBV6-5
TGTGCCAGCAGTTACTCCGGGACAGAGGATGAGCAGTTCTTC
CASSYSGTEDEQFF